This T cell receptor beta chain is drawn from a study of identical twins. Healthy Caucasians were all of the donors. Germline V lookup: CDR1 SGHDN, CDR2 FVKESK. V gave up 2 bases and J gave up 4 bases, with 11 bases separating them. The CDR3 is made up of 14 amino acids. Points from the study as a whole: Partly confounded zero-insertion analyses could result from invariant MAIT and iNKT cells.

Remarks on this clonotype: No antigen is known for it.

Using its own MiXCR run on the 5' RACE reads, TCRdb lists one record per CDR3 protein. This sample carries approximately 600,000 distinct CDR3 sequences, around 7.5% of them seen once, and the ten largest clones take approximately 1.5%. The data also belong to a second study, concerning yellow fever vaccine responses in identical twins.

The chain carries TRBV14 and TRBJ1-1; TRBD1 is a possible D gene (5 bases). Sequenced: PBMCs. The clonotype originates from a woman aged 18 to 35 in good health. The CDR3 nucleotides read TGTGCCAGCAGCCAACAGGGTGGGATCACTGAAGCTTTCTTT. Residues: CASSQQGGITEAFF.